These 17 T cell receptor beta chains came from one sample sequenced in a study of monozygotic twins with inflammatory bowel disease. TCRdb re-called the 5' RACE reads and gives one entry per CDR3 protein, without DNA. The repertoire table contains 420,000 or so distinct CDR3 sequences. The sequenced sample consisted of blood. These TCRs come from a human donor with ulcerative colitis or Crohn's disease, or a healthy co-twin of an affected twin (not recorded which).

The V gene is TRBV4-3, the J gene TRBJ1-1. Germline V lookup: CDR1 LGHNA, CDR2 YSLEER. CDR3 length equals 15 residues. CDR3 residues: CASSQVRVRDTEAFF.

The chain carries TRBV7-2 and TRBJ2-7; TCRdb designates TRBD1, a call that cannot be tested without DNA. Germline V gene lookup returns CDR1 SGHTA and CDR2 FQGNSA. This CDR3 contains 15 residues. The chain's CDR3 is CASSSRTGKSYEQYF.

The gene calls are TRBV20-1 and TRBJ1-1; checking the TCRdb D call of TRBD1 is not possible without DNA. The CDR3 runs 15 residues. From germline, CDR1 is DFQATT and CDR2 SNEGSKA (reference sequence). This chain's CDR3 is CSAPRDRLMNTEAFF.

The chain uses TRBV24-1 and TRBJ2-5; as DNA is missing, the TRBD1 call by TCRdb cannot be tested. Germline loops: CDR1 KGHDR, CDR2 SFDVKD. This CDR3 region has 16 residues. CDR3 sequence reads: CATSDHGTGMGETQYF.

The gene calls are TRBV20-1 and TRBJ2-1; TCRdb gives TRBD2 as the D gene, but with no DNA this cannot be confirmed. This CDR3 comprises 15 residues. Per germline, CDR1 DFQATT and CDR2 SNEGSKA (reference sequence). This chain's CDR3 is CSARGPALSYNEQFF.

This rearrangement joins TRBV11-3 to TRBJ2-7; TCRdb lists TRBD1, though no DNA is available to test this call. The CDR3 spans 14 residues. Germline loops: CDR1 SGHNT, CDR2 YENEEA. The CDR3 here is CASSFEDNAYEQYF.

The chain couples TRBV7-3 to TRBJ2-1; as DNA is missing, the TRBD1 call by TCRdb cannot be tested. The CDR3 contains 17 residues. Germline lookup yields CDR1 SGHTA and CDR2 FQGTGA. CDR3: CASSLIGRSSGRNEQFF.

This chain joins TRBV6-2 or TRBV6-3 and TRBJ2-7; the D gene TCRdb calls, TRBD2, cannot be checked with no DNA. Germline V gives CDR1 MNHEY, CDR2 SVGEGT. The CDR3 is made up of 19 amino acids. CDR3 sequence reads: CASSYDRSGTSGSYYEQYF.

The rearrangement uses TRBV7-9 and TRBJ1-1. This CDR3 is 15 amino acids long. Germline values: CDR1 SEHNR, CDR2 FQNEAQ (reference sequence). The CDR3 spells CASSLGRWKNTEAFF.

The V call is TRBV24-1, the J call TRBJ1-1; TCRdb outputs TRBD1, but without DNA this stays unchecked. The CDR3 extends over 16 amino acids. Germline assignment: CDR1 KGHDR and CDR2 SFDVKD. The CDR3 protein is CATSDSRWGQNTEAFF.

The gene calls are TRBV14 and TRBJ1-6; TCRdb lists TRBD1, though no DNA is available to test this call. This CDR3 has 17 amino acids. Germline V gene lookup returns CDR1 SGHDN and CDR2 FVKESK. CDR3 sequence reads: CASSQGVFGTGRSPLHF.

V and J are TRBV19 and TRBJ2-1; TCRdb's assignment of TRBD2 cannot be checked, as there is no DNA. Germline V lookup: CDR1 LNHDA, CDR2 SQIVND (reference sequence). The CDR3 contains 16 residues. CDR3 in amino acids: CASSRFSGGAYNEQFF.

The V gene is TRBV5-4, the J gene TRBJ2-3. This CDR3 is built from 14 residues. Per the germline V gene, CDR1 is SGHNT and CDR2 is YYREEE (reference sequence). The CDR3 sequence is CASSSHSGTDTQYF.

The chain joins TRBV7-9 to TRBJ2-3; TCRdb calls TRBD2, which cannot be checked without DNA. The CDR3 contains 17 residues. In germline, CDR1 is SEHNR, CDR2 FQNEAQ (reference sequence). Here the CDR3 reads CASSLTGGPLSTDTQYF.

The chain has TRBV7-9 and TRBJ1-4. The CDR3 has 15 residues. CDR1 and CDR2 from the germline V gene are SEHNR and FQNEAQ (reference sequence). The CDR3 reads CASASTFGVNEKLFF.

The gene calls are TRBV24-1 and TRBJ1-2. From germline, CDR1 is KGHDR and CDR2 SFDVKD. This CDR3 is 15 amino acids long. CDR3 region: CATSDPGDGSYGYTF.

The gene calls are TRBV6-1 and TRBJ1-5; there is no DNA to check the TCRdb D call of TRBD1. This CDR3 comprises 14 residues. In germline, CDR1 is MNHNS, CDR2 SASEGT. CDR3 sequence reads: CASSDVGGAQPQHF.